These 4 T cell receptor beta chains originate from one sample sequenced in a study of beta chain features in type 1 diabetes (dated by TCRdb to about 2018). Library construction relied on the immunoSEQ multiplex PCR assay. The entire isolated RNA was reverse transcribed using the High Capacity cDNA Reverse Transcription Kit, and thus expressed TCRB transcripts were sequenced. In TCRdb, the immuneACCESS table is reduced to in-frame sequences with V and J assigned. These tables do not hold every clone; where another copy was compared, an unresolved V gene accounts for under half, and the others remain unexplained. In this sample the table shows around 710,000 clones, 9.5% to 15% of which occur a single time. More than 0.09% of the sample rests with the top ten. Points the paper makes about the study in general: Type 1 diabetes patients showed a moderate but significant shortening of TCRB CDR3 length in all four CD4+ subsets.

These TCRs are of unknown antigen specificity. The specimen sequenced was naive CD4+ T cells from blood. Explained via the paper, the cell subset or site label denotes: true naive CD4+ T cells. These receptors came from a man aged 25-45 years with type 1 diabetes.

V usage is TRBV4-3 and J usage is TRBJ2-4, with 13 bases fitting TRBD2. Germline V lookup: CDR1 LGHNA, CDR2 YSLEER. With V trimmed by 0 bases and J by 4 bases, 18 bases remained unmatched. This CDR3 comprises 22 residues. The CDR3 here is CASSQDPPTSGGAFQLKNIQYF. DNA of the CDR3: TGCGCCAGCAGCCAAGATCCCCCCACTAGCGGGGGGGCATTTCAGCTAAAAAACATTCAGTACTTC.

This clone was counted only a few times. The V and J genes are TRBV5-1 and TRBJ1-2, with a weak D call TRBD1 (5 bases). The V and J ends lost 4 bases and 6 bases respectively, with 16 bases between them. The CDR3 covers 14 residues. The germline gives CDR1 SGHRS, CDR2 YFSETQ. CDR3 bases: TGCGCCAGCAGCCCGGGCGGGGCAGTGGATGGCTACACCTTC. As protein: CASSPGGAVDGYTF.

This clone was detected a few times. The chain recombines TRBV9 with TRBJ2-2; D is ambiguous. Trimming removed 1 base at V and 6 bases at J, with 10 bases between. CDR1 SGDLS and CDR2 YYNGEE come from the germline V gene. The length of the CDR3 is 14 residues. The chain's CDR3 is CASSVLGKSGELFF. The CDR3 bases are TGTGCCAGCAGCGTACTCGGAAAATCCGGGGAGCTGTTTTTT.

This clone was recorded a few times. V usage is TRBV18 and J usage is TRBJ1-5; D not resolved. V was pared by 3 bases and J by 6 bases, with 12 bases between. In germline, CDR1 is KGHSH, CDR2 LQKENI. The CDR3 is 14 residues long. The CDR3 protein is CASSPEGMGQPQHF. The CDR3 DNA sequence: TGTGCCAGCTCACCGGAAGGAATGGGTCAGCCCCAGCATTTT. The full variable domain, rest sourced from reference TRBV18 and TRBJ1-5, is NAGVMQNPRHLVRRRGQEARLRCSPMKGHSHVYWYRQLPEEGLKFMVYLQKENIIDESGMPKERFSAEFPKEGPSILRIQQVVRGDSAAYFCASSPEGMGQPQHFGDGTRLSIL.